This TCR delta chain was obtained from a study of gamma delta lymphoproliferative disorders and STAT genes. Study-level background: Each gamma-chain library started from at least 50 ng of genomic DNA, using the LymphoTrack Dx TCRG Assay. Delta-chain libraries followed the EuroClonality-NGS standard operating procedure. General observations from the study: In whole-repertoire clustering, gamma separated patients from controls, unlike delta.

CDR1 and CDR2 from the germline V gene are GEAIGNYY and EKD. The CDR3 is 15 amino acids. TCRdb re-called the multiplex PCR reads through CATT. The profile shows roughly 700 delta-chain clones, less than 2% of them singletons. Genomic DNA from isolated PBMCs served as the sequencing template. This clone was seen more than once but under ten times. Its antigen is currently unknown. A far larger clone is one base from this, pointing to a likely read error. Other DNA sequences in the sample encode the same CDR3. The chain uses TRDV2 and TRDJ1; 12 nucleotides align to TRDD3. The source is a human donor in good health. Specimen: blood. The CDR3 here is CACDLLLGDTDKLIF. The CDR3 DNA reads as TGTGCCTGTGATCTTTTACTGGGGGATACCGATAAACTCATTTTT.